This T cell receptor (beta chain) comes out of a study of blood T cells in healthy people across ages. The study's findings and limits: CMV status of donors was not determined, possibly confounding expanded clonotype changes. Age showed a roughly linear inverse relationship with TCR beta diversity per million T cells.

The authors ran a second PCR of about 7 to 12 cycles using a sample-barcoded 5' primer and a J-beta primer mix. TCRdb re-called the 5' RACE reads through MiXCR, storing one row per CDR3 protein. The sample lists 1.2 million to 1.5 million distinct CDR3 sequences, roughly 64% occurring once. Donation came from healthy Caucasian individuals in Russia who were aged about 6 to 95. The amount of total RNA extracted per sample was at least 5 micrograms. As regards this clonotype: The antigen remains undetermined.

This CDR3 spans 12 amino acids. Germline V gene sequence: CDR1 GTSNPN, CDR2 SVGIG (reference sequence). V was shortened by 4 bases and J by 0 bases, with 6 bases between the two germline ends. This TCR was sampled from a man between 18 and 29 years old in good health. The sequenced sample consisted of blood. This chain uses TRBV30 with TRBJ1-1, with a possible D match to TRBD1 (5 bases). The CDR3 region has the DNA TGTGCCTGGACAGGGATGAACACTGAAGCTTTCTTT. This codes for CAWTGMNTEAFF.